This paragraph covers one TCR beta chain sequence. 60 Vbeta and 13 Jbeta primers were used in PCR. Original methodology: Later analysis identified some 88 million unique TCR beta chains, about 10 million shared. Clones were sequenced by immunoSEQ multiplex PCR, and TCRdb holds only the in-frame ones, with some missing. V, J and clone size were drawn from that table, and D and trimming were deduced from the DNA. The sample yields under 150,000 clones, 75% to 80% seen once. V was shortened by 3 bases and J by 1 base, with 9 bases between the two germline ends. CDR3 size: 14 residues. Germline V gene lookup returns CDR1 MNHNS and CDR2 SASEGT. This sample was included in a study of cytomegalovirus exposure and HLA in healthy donors.

The TCR sequence derives from a woman aged 25 to 45 in good health and CMV-seronegative. The sequenced sample was PBMCs. The V call is TRBV6-1, the J call TRBJ2-5; D may be TRBD2 (6 bases). The CDR3 here is CASSDTGLQETQYF. CDR3 coding DNA: TGTGCCAGCAGTGATACGGGACTCCAAGAGACCCAGTACTTC.